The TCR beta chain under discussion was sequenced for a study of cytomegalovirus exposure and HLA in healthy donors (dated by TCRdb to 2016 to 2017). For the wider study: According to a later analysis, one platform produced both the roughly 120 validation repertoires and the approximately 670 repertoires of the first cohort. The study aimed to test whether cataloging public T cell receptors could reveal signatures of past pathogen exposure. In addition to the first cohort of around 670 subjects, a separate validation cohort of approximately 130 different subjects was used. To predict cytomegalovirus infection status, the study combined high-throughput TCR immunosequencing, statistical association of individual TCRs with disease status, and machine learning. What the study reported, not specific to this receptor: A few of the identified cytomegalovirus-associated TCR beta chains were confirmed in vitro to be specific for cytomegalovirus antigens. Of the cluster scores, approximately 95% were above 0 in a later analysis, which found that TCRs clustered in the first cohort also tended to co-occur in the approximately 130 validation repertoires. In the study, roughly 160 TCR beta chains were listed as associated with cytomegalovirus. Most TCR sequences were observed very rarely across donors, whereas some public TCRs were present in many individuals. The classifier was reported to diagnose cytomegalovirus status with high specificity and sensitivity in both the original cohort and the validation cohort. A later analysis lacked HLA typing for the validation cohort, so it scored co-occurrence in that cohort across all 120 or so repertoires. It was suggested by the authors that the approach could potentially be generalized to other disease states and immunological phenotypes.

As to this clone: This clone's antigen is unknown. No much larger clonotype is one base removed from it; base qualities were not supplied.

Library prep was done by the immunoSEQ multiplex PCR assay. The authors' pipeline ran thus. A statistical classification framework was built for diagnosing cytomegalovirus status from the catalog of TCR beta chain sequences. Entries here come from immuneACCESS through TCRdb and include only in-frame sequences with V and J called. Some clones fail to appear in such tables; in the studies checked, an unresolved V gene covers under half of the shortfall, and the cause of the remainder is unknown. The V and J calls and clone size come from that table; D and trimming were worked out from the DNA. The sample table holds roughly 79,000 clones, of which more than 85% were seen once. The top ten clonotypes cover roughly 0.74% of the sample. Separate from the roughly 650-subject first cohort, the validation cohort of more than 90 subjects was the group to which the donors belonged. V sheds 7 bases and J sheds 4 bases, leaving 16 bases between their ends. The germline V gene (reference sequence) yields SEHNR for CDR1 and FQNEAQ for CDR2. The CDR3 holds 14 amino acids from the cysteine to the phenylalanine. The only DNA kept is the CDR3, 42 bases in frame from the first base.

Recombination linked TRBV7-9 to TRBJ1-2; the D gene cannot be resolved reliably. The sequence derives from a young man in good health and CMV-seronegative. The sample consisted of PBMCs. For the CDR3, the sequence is CASIESGIRYGYTF. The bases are TGTGCCAGCATCGAAAGCGGCATCCGCTATGGCTACACCTTC. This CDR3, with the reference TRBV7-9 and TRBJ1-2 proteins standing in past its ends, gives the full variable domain DTGVSQNPRHKITKRGQNVTFRCDPISEHNRLYWYRQTLGQGPEFLTYFQNEAQLEKSRLLSDRFSAERPKGSFSTLEIQRTEQGDSAMYLCASIESGIRYGYTFGSGTRLTVV.